This is a list of T cell receptor beta chains from one sample in a study of cytomegalovirus exposure and HLA in healthy donors. Repertoires were generated with immunoSEQ multiplex PCR, while TCRdb's copy carries only in-frame clones and drops some. The sample carries some 99,000 clones, around 67% recorded once. Sequenced input: PBMCs. Source of these receptors: a male donor in good health and CMV-seronegative. CDR3s include the opening cysteine and the closing phenylalanine or tryptophan. D genes are given only for firm matches. Part of the rows lack a size; the others show once, few, many or a class for expanded clones.

clone size,V gene,D gene,J gene,CDR3 protein,CDR3 DNA
-,TRBV5-1,TRBD1,TRBJ1-4,CASSSEGAGEKLFF,TGCGCCAGCAGTAGTGAGGGGGCAGGTGAAAAACTGTTTTTT
few,TRBV10-3,TRBD1,TRBJ2-3,CASGQGATDTQYF,TGTGCCAGCGGACAGGGGGCTACAGATACGCAGTATTTT
-,TRBV5-1,TRBD1,TRBJ1-2,CASSLGQGGYGYTF,TGCGCCAGCAGCTTGGGACAGGGGGGGTATGGCTACACCTTC
-,TRBV5-1,-,TRBJ2-7,CASSLVGSYSYEQYF,TGCGCCAGCAGCTTGGTGGGCAGCTACTCCTACGAGCAGTACTTC
-,TRBV5-1,TRBD1,TRBJ2-2,CASSLRNQGAAGELFF,TGCGCCAGCAGCTTGAGAAATCAGGGGGCCGCCGGGGAGCTGTTTTTT
-,TRBV28,TRBD2,TRBJ2-7,CASRLAGGDYEQYF,TGTGCCAGCAGACTAGCGGGAGGCGACTACGAGCAGTACTTC
once,TRBV7-2,TRBD2,TRBJ2-7,CASSLRGTSGNSYEQYF,TGTGCCAGCAGCTTACGGGGGACTAGCGGGAACTCCTACGAGCAGTACTTC
-,TRBV5-4,-,TRBJ2-7,CASSLRSGEYEQYF,TGTGCCAGCAGCTTGAGGTCAGGGGAGTACGAGCAGTACTTC
-,TRBV6-5,TRBD1,TRBJ2-7,CASSPSGTGGREQYF,TGTGCCAGCAGTCCTTCCGGGACAGGGGGACGCGAGCAGTACTTC
-,TRBV2,TRBD2,TRBJ2-4,CASSEAGGDLVKNIQYF,TGTGCCAGCAGTGAAGCTGGGGGGGATTTAGTCAAAAACATTCAGTACTTC
-,TRBV19,-,TRBJ2-5,CASSETGRAQETQYF,TGTGCCAGTAGCGAAACCGGCAGGGCTCAAGAGACCCAGTACTTC
-,TRBV5-1,-,TRBJ2-7,CASSFGLTVEQYF,TGCGCCAGCAGCTTCGGATTGACTGTCGAGCAGTACTTC
-,TRBV27,TRBD2,TRBJ2-5,CASSPLLAGGLETQYF,TGTGCCAGCAGTCCTTTACTAGCGGGAGGTTTGGAGACCCAGTACTTC
-,TRBV7-9,TRBD1,TRBJ1-1,CASSPRIGQGRRNTEAFF,TGTGCCAGCAGCCCCCGAATCGGACAGGGCCGTCGGAACACTGAAGCTTTCTTT
-,TRBV7-2,-,TRBJ2-7,CASSANGAKYYEQYF,TGTGCCAGCAGCGCCAATGGGGCGAAGTATTACGAGCAGTACTTC
-,TRBV7-3,-,TRBJ2-5,CASSPGHKQETQYF,TGTGCCAGCAGCCCGGGACACAAACAAGAGACCCAGTACTTC
-,TRBV25-1,-,TRBJ1-4,CASRWSATNEKLFF,TGTGCCAGCAGGTGGAGTGCAACTAATGAAAAACTGTTTTTT
-,TRBV5-1,-,TRBJ1-2,CASSLGQMDGYTF,TGCGCCAGCAGCTTGGGACAAATGGATGGCTACACCTTC
-,TRBV6-5,TRBD1,TRBJ1-5,CASSLDRANQPQHF,TGTGCCAGCAGTTTGGACAGGGCCAATCAGCCCCAGCATTTT
-,TRBV15,TRBD1,TRBJ1-1,CATSRDSGTGASEAFF,TGTGCCACCAGCAGGGACTCCGGGACAGGGGCTTCTGAAGCTTTCTTT
-,TRBV18,-,TRBJ2-5,CASSPILETQYF,TGTGCCAGCTCACCTATACTCGAGACCCAGTACTTC
-,TRBV7-9,-,TRBJ2-7,CASSPGTPSYEQYF,TGTGCCAGCAGCCCCGGGACACCCTCCTACGAGCAGTACTTC
-,TRBV6-1,TRBD2,TRBJ2-7,CASSEAVGGGAYEQYF,TGTGCCAGCAGTGAAGCGGTAGGCGGGGGAGCCTACGAGCAGTACTTC
-,TRBV28,TRBD2,TRBJ2-7,CASRGGRASRSYEQYF,TGTGCCAGCAGGGGGGGGAGGGCTAGCCGATCCTACGAGCAGTACTTC
-,TRBV5-1,TRBD1,TRBJ2-7,CASSRFPGQGNYEQYF,TGCGCCAGCAGCCGGTTCCCGGGACAGGGTAATTACGAGCAGTACTTC
-,TRBV28,-,TRBJ1-5,CASSPLYQPQHF,TGTGCCAGCAGTCCCCTGTATCAGCCCCAGCATTTT
-,TRBV28,TRBD1,TRBJ1-5,CASVRGREPYSNQPQHF,TGTGCCAGCGTTAGGGGGCGCGAACCCTATAGCAATCAGCCCCAGCATTTT
-,TRBV7-8,-,TRBJ2-3,CASSKQGTSTDTQYF,TGTGCCAGCAGTAAACAGGGCACCAGCACAGATACGCAGTATTTT
-,TRBV11-3,TRBD2,TRBJ2-2,CASSLGWVAGSTGELFF,TGTGCCAGCAGCTTAGGCTGGGTAGCGGGCTCTACCGGGGAGCTGTTTTTT
-,TRBV9,TRBD2,TRBJ2-2,CASSVGLAGGGSTGELFF,TGTGCCAGCAGCGTAGGGCTAGCGGGAGGGGGAAGCACCGGGGAGCTGTTTTTT
-,TRBV6-4,TRBD2,TRBJ2-1,CASSASSGSTNEQFF,TGTGCCAGCAGCGCCTCTAGCGGGAGTACGAATGAGCAGTTCTTC
-,TRBV27,TRBD2,TRBJ2-1,CASRGTRDTYNEQFF,TGTGCCAGCAGAGGGACTAGGGACACCTACAATGAGCAGTTCTTC
-,TRBV4-2,-,TRBJ2-7,CASSQPSLTSTYEQYF,TGTGCCAGCAGCCAACCTAGTCTTACGTCTACCTACGAGCAGTACTTC
few,TRBV5-6,-,TRBJ1-1,CASTQGLGTEAFF,TGTGCCAGCACTCAGGGCCTAGGCACTGAAGCTTTCTTT
medium-sized,TRBV6-6,-,TRBJ2-7,CASNPKEGAYEQYF,TGTGCCAGCAACCCGAAGGAGGGGGCTTACGAGCAGTACTTC
-,TRBV28,TRBD1,TRBJ2-5,CATYRGHRGQGRAETQYF,TGTGCCACCTACCGAGGCCACCGAGGACAGGGGCGTGCGGAGACCCAGTACTTC
-,TRBV19,TRBD1,TRBJ2-5,CASSILPGQGKETQYF,TGTGCCAGTAGTATCCTTCCGGGACAGGGAAAAGAGACCCAGTACTTC
-,TRBV5-1,TRBD1,TRBJ2-7,CASSYGTGGNEQYF,TGCGCCAGCAGCTACGGCACAGGGGGCAACGAGCAGTACTTC
-,TRBV11-2,-,TRBJ2-1,CASSLELNSYNEQFF,TGTGCCAGCAGCTTAGAATTAAACTCCTACAATGAGCAGTTCTTC
-,TRBV4-2,-,TRBJ1-5,CASSQGRSNQPQHF,TGTGCCAGCAGCCAAGGCAGGAGCAATCAGCCCCAGCATTTT
-,TRBV6-1,-,TRBJ2-1,CASSLSQYPYNEQFF,TGTGCCAGCAGTCTTTCCCAGTACCCCTACAATGAGCAGTTCTTC
few,TRBV6-6,-,TRBJ1-1,CASSRHTSNTEAFF,TGTGCCAGCAGTCGACACACCTCTAACACTGAAGCTTTCTTT
-,TRBV28,TRBD2,TRBJ2-2,CASSPSGRARRTGELFF,TGTGCCAGCAGCCCCTCCGGGAGGGCGAGGAGGACCGGGGAGCTGTTTTTT
-,TRBV7-9,TRBD1,TRBJ1-1,CASFQLPRQGEMNTEAFF,TGTGCCAGCTTTCAGCTTCCGAGACAGGGCGAAATGAACACTGAAGCTTTCTTT
-,TRBV7-8,TRBD2,TRBJ2-7,CASSSRLAGGQAYEQYF,TGTGCCAGCAGCTCACGACTAGCGGGAGGGCAAGCCTACGAGCAGTACTTC
-,TRBV10-1,TRBD2,TRBJ2-1,CASLAGGTDEQFF,TGCGCCAGTTTAGCGGGAGGAACCGATGAGCAGTTCTTC
-,TRBV9,-,TRBJ2-3,CASSERPGFTDTQYF,TGTGCCAGCAGCGAGAGACCAGGGTTCACAGATACGCAGTATTTT
-,TRBV5-6,-,TRBJ2-3,CASSFGDRRLSTDTQYF,TGTGCCAGCAGCTTTGGTGACAGGAGGCTTAGCACAGATACGCAGTATTTT
few,TRBV5-4,TRBD1,TRBJ1-2,CASRGTGVGYTF,TGTGCCAGCAGAGGGACAGGGGTCGGCTACACCTTC
-,TRBV11-2,-,TRBJ2-2,CASSSNSGTGELFF,TGTGCCAGCAGCTCCAACTCGGGCACCGGGGAGCTGTTTTTT
-,TRBV28,TRBD1,TRBJ2-6,CASRAWTGGLSGANVLTF,TGTGCCAGCAGAGCCTGGACAGGGGGCCTATCTGGGGCCAACGTCCTGACTTTC
-,TRBV15,TRBD1,TRBJ1-1,CATSRDLVSGQGDTEAFF,TGTGCCACCAGCAGAGATCTAGTCAGTGGACAGGGAGACACTGAAGCTTTCTTT
-,TRBV6-1,TRBD1,TRBJ2-3,CASRDRGEDTQYF,TGTGCCAGCCGGGACAGGGGGGAGGATACGCAGTATTTT
-,TRBV5-5,TRBD1,TRBJ1-2,CASSLGGQGTIYGYTF,TGTGCCAGCAGCTTGGGGGGACAGGGGACCATCTATGGCTACACCTTC
few,TRBV27,-,TRBJ1-4,CASSLQGATNEKLFF,TGTGCCAGCAGTTTACAGGGCGCAACTAATGAAAAACTGTTTTTT
-,TRBV6-4,-,TRBJ1-1,CASSEGAGSYSEAFF,TGTGCCAGCAGTGAAGGGGCAGGGTCATATTCTGAAGCTTTCTTT
once,TRBV27,-,TRBJ1-4,CASSHGLSQKLFF,TGTGCCAGCAGTCACGGACTTAGTCAAAAACTGTTTTTT
-,TRBV10-3,-,TRBJ1-1,CAISETRMNTEAFF,TGTGCCATCAGTGAAACCAGGATGAACACTGAAGCTTTCTTT
-,TRBV11-2,-,TRBJ2-3,CASSFGRGRIVDTQYF,TGTGCCAGCAGCTTTGGGAGGGGGAGGATTGTAGATACGCAGTATTTT
-,TRBV27,-,TRBJ1-1,CASSLSLAGTEAFF,TGTGCCAGCAGCCTGAGCCTGGCGGGTACTGAAGCTTTCTTT